This TCR beta chain was sequenced during a study of blood T cells in healthy people across ages. Broader study findings: Observed TCR beta diversity per million T cells went down as age went up. This fall followed a roughly linear course with age. Compared with aged donors, long-lived donors showed fewer expanded clones, suggesting selection.

This clonotype was seen a handful of times. Its antigen is not known. Trimming removed 3 bases from V and 2 bases from J, with 14 bases in between. Germline CDR1 reads DFQATT; CDR2 reads SNEGSKA (reference sequence). The CDR3 covers 15 residues. The authors ran a second PCR of roughly 6 to 12 cycles using a sample-barcoded 5' primer and a J-beta primer mix. Using its own MiXCR run on the 5' RACE reads, TCRdb lists one record per CDR3 protein. The sample shows over a million distinct CDR3 sequences, under 55% of them seen only once. The gene calls are TRBV20-1 and TRBJ1-5, with D perhaps matching TRBD1 (5 bases). The source of this sequence is a woman younger than 35 in good health. Sequenced material: blood. CDR3 residues: CSARRQGFGNQPQHF. The DNA for the CDR3 is TGCAGTGCTAGGAGGCAGGGCTTCGGCAATCAGCCCCAGCATTTT.